This T cell receptor beta chain appears in the sequencing data of a study of early T cells in non-severe SARS-CoV-2 infection. Unique molecular identifiers tagged individual cDNA molecules. Each CDR3 protein gets one entry after TCRdb re-called the 5' RACE reads with MiXCR. The sample shows about 77,000 distinct CDR3 sequences, 5% of them seen only once. Germline V gene data show CDR1 as SGHVS and CDR2 as FNYEAQ. The CDR3 contains 15 residues. V lost 9 bases and J 0 bases, leaving 18 bases between the germline ends. In this sample, this clonotype turned up many times. V and J are TRBV7-6 and TRBJ2-7; D ambiguous. This sequence was found in an adult who was a healthcare worker with PCR-confirmed SARS-CoV-2 infection or an uninfected control (not recorded which). The input for sequencing was whole blood, taken at baseline. The DNA of the CDR3 is TGTGCCAGTACCCCAGGCGGCGAAAACTCCTACGAGCAGTACTTC. This translates into CASTPGGENSYEQYF. Complete variable domain (other parts from reference TRBV7-6 and TRBJ2-7): GAGVSQSPRYKVTKRGQDVALRCDPISGHVSLYWYRQALGQGPEFLTYFNYEAQQDKSGLPNDRFSAERPEGSISTLTIQRTEQRDSAMYRCASTPGGENSYEQYFGPGTRLTVT.